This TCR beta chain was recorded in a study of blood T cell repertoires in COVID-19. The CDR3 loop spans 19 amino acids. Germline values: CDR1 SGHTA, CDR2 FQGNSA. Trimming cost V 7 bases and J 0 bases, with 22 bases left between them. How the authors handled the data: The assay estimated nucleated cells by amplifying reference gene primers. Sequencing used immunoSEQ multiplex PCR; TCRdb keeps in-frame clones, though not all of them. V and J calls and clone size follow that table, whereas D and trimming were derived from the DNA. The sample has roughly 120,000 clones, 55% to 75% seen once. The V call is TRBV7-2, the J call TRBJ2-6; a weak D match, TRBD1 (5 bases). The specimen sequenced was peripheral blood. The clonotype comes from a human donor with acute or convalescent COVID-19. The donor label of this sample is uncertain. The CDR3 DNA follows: TGTGCCAGCACCCACGATGGGGCAAGGTTTTACTCTGGGGCCAACGTCCTGACTTTC. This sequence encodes CASTHDGARFYSGANVLTF.